This section outlines one TCR beta chain sequence together with its context. No cognate antigen has been identified for it. No much larger clonotype is one base removed from it; base qualities were not supplied. TCRbeta CDR3 regions were sequenced with the immunoSEQ Assay. After extraction, genomic DNA underwent amplification by bias-controlled multiplex PCR, followed by high-throughput sequencing. The study's own analysis went as follows. Collapsing and filtering of sequences were performed to quantify the absolute abundance of each unique TCRbeta CDR3 region. T cell fraction was estimated by normalizing TCRbeta template counts to usable DNA, with usable DNA measured through amplification of reference genes found in all nucleated cells. Repertoire TCRs were annotated as SARS-CoV-2-specific by exact matching of V gene, CDR3 amino acid sequence and J gene to a known reactive TCR set. The reference SARS-CoV-2 TCR set was obtained from MIRA and was filtered for enrichment in COVID-19-positive ImmuneCODE repertoires, whereby public or cross-reactive TCRs were removed. Drawing on the MIRA antigens, annotated TCRs were analysed further at the level of specific ORF or position within ORF. Depth was the summed frequency of annotated unique rearrangements, while breadth was defined as annotated unique rearrangements over total unique productive rearrangements. TCR breadth was compared between groups using two-sided Wilcoxon rank-sum tests. What TCRdb holds here is the immuneACCESS table cut down to in-frame rearrangements. Part of the clones is not present; checked against another copy, under half of the missing clones reflect an unresolved V gene, and the others are unexplained. That table is the source of V, J and clone size, and D and trimming were worked out from the DNA. This sample gives over 400,000 clones in total; around 93% of them show up just once. The ten largest clones take up more than 1.5% of the sample.

The sample is drawn from a study of Ad26.COV2.S vaccination and SARS-CoV-2 variants (dated by TCRdb to about 2021). Looking at the study overall: Donors in the vaccine arm were drawn from COV1001, a multicentre, randomized, double-blind, placebo-controlled phase I-IIa trial testing Ad26.COV2.S in healthy adults. Ad26.COV2.S was administered intramuscularly at a dose of 5x10^10 or 1x10^11 viral particles, either as one shot or as two shots given 56 days apart. Investigators did not know the trial group allocation while performing experiments and assessing outcomes. Sequencing of the TCRbeta repertoire served to evaluate the specificity and breadth of SARS-CoV-2-reactive T cell receptors following Ad26.COV2.S vaccination. Trial participants were randomized into five groups of five, in which low-dose or high-dose Ad26.COV2.S was given once or twice, or placebo was given on both occasions. A total of around 32 samples were included in the TCR-sequenced set, comprising 19 Ad26.COV2.S vaccine recipients, 5 placebo recipients and 8 SARS-CoV-2 convalescent individuals. General findings and caveats noted by the study authors: The study was not powered to compare responses between vaccine doses or regimens. Compared with placebo recipients, Ad26.COV2.S recipients showed higher spike-specific TCR breadth (P = 0.0014). According to the authors, total T cell responses may have been underestimated by the TCR breadth and depth analyses. After vaccination, spike-specific CD8+ and CD4+ T cell responses were reported to show substantial breadth. Comparable non-spike TCR breadth was observed between vaccine and placebo recipients, consistent with only spike being contained in the vaccine.

The label giving this sample's treatment or condition can be read as: around 19 received Ad26.COV2.S at low or high dose, single or two shots; roughly 5 received placebo; per-sample allocation not given. For vaccine and placebo recipients, the sequenced repertoires came from samples collected on day 63 after the first injection. Between 29 July and 7 August 2020, Cohort 1b enrolled 25 adults aged 18-55 years at one site in Boston, USA. Ad26.COV2.S consisted of a replication-incompetent adenovirus type 26 vector by which a prefusion-stabilized SARS-CoV-2 spike protein from the original Wuhan strain was expressed. V and J are truncated by 0 bases and 10 bases respectively, leaving an intervening sequence of 16 bases. Based on the germline V gene (reference sequence), the CDR1 and CDR2 sequences are LNHDA and SQIVND. Reading from cysteine to phenylalanine, the CDR3 counts 15 amino acids. The entry retains the CDR3 DNA only, 45 bases that are in frame from base 1.

The chain was built from TRBV19 and TRBJ2-1, with TRBD1 as a weak D call on 5 bases. The starting material was peripheral blood, obtained in a trial of Ad26.COV2.S vaccine versus placebo. The sequence came from a person between 18 and 65 years old who received the Ad26.COV2.S COVID-19 vaccine or a placebo. The DNA sequence is given as TGTGCCAGTAGTATAGACACCTCAGGGATTTGGGAGCAGTTCTTC. Its protein reads: CASSIDTSGIWEQFF.